Below are 20 T cell receptor beta chains sequenced from a single sample in a study of blood T cell repertoires in COVID-19. Repertoires were generated with immunoSEQ multiplex PCR, while TCRdb's copy carries only in-frame clones and drops some. The sample records 230,000 or so clones, about nine tenths being singletons. Sequenced input: PBMCs or T cells enriched from blood (not recorded which). The receptor set was obtained from a woman aged 40 to 50 with acute COVID-19.

DNA for the CDR3: TGTGCCAGCAGCTTGGCCTTCTTAGGCGGGGGCTCCTACGAGCAGTACGTC. Its protein is CASSLAFLGGGSYEQYV. The chain joins TRBV5-5 to TRBJ2-7, with 7 bases identical to TRBD2. CDR1 and CDR2 from the germline V gene are SGHKS and YYEKEE (reference sequence). This CDR3 contains 17 residues. V shed 0 bases and J 0 bases; nucleotides not matched to a gene: 9.

The chain links TRBV5-4 to TRBJ1-2; tentative D call: TRBD1 (5 bases). This CDR3 has 14 residues. The germline V and J ends were trimmed by 5 bases and 4 bases, with 15 bases remaining between them. Germline V gene sequence: CDR1 SGHNT, CDR2 YYREEE (reference sequence). DNA of the CDR3: TGTGCCAGCAGTCTTGTCGACAGTATCTATGGCTACACCTTC. Amino acid sequence: CASSLVDSIYGYTF.

The count of this clone is one. The chain has TRBV7-9 and TRBJ1-5, with 8 bases lining up with TRBD1. This CDR3 region has 15 residues. CDR1 and CDR2 (germline): SEHNR, FQNEAQ (reference sequence). V gave up 6 bases and J gave up 3 bases; unmatched junction bases: 7. The CDR3 nucleotides are TGTGCCAGCAGGGAAAAGACAGGGGACAATCAGCCCCAGCATTTT. It specifies CASREKTGDNQPQHF.

The rearrangement uses TRBV4-2 and TRBJ1-2; tentative D call: TRBD1 (6 bases). V gave up 0 bases and J gave up 3 bases, with 14 bases separating them. The length of the CDR3 is 16 residues. Germline CDR1 is LGHNA and CDR2 is YNFKEQ. CDR3 amino acids: CASSQDGNRDDYGYTF. The CDR3 DNA follows: TGTGCCAGCAGCCAAGACGGAAACAGGGACGACTATGGCTACACCTTC.

The CDR3 bases are TGTGCCAGCAGCCCCACTTCCCTTAACTATGGCTACACCTTC. Its protein is CASSPTSLNYGYTF. This rearrangement joins TRBV6-6 to TRBJ1-2, with D uncertain. The CDR3 covers 14 residues. Germline V gives CDR1 MNHNY, CDR2 SVGAGI (reference sequence). The ends were cut back, 6 bases at V and 1 base at J, with 12 bases in the middle.

This rearrangement joins TRBV19 to TRBJ1-4, with D uncertain. The CDR3 is made up of 14 amino acids. V lost 5 bases and J 0 bases, leaving 7 bases between the germline ends. CDR1 and CDR2 from the germline V gene are LNHDA and SQIVND (reference sequence). Here the CDR3 DNA reads TGTGCCAGTAGTGTCACGGCAACTAATGAAAAACTGTTTTTT. Its protein product is CASSVTATNEKLFF.

In this sample, this clone turned up once. The CDR3 DNA is TGTGCCGCCACTACCGGGGGAGGTACGAGCCAAGATACGCAGTATTTT. Translating it yields CAATTGGGTSQDTQYF. The V gene is TRBV10-3, the J gene TRBJ2-3; weak D call: TRBD2 (6 bases). The CDR3 totals 16 residues. Per germline, CDR1 ENHRY and CDR2 SYGVKD. V lost 11 bases and J 5 bases, leaving 26 bases between the germline ends.

The chain combines TRBV9 with TRBJ2-1, with TRBD2 matching 9 bases. Losses at the gene ends were 1 base for V and 7 bases for J; bases not matched to a gene: 6. The CDR3 is 15 amino acids. Germline CDR1 SGDLS, CDR2 YYNGEE. Here the CDR3 reads CASSVFDSGGNEQFF. The CDR3 DNA reads as TGTGCCAGCAGCGTATTCGATAGCGGGGGTAATGAGCAGTTCTTC.

CDR3 in amino acids: CASSTIPDNEQFF. The DNA for the CDR3 is TGTGCCAGCAGTACTATTCCCGACAATGAGCAGTTCTTC. The V gene is TRBV28, the J gene TRBJ2-1; D not certain. Deletions cut 5 bases from V and 5 bases from J, with 10 bases between. The germline V gene encodes CDR1 MDHEN and CDR2 SYDVKM. CDR3 size: 13 residues. Based on the CDR3 plus reference TRBV28 and TRBJ2-1, the full variable domain is DVKVTQSSRYLVKRTGEKVFLECVQDMDHENMFWYRQDPGLGLRLIYFSYDVKMKEKGDIPEGYSVSREKKERFSLILESASTNQTSMYLCASSTIPDNEQFFGPGTRLTVL.

V usage is TRBV7-9 and J usage is TRBJ2-3; D is ambiguous. Per germline, CDR1 SEHNR and CDR2 FQNEAQ (reference sequence). The V end was cut by 3 bases, the J end by 8 bases, with 9 bases between. CDR3 length: 12 residues. CDR3 sequence (DNA): TGTGCCAGCAGCTTTACGTCAGGTACGCAGTATTTT. This translates into CASSFTSGTQYF.

The chain joins TRBV27 to TRBJ2-1; D gene unclear. The length of the CDR3 is 16 residues. Germline V gene sequence: CDR1 MNHEY, CDR2 SMNVEV (reference sequence). With 2 bases removed from V and 3 bases from J, the gap between germline ends came to 14 bases. The CDR3 DNA reads as TGTGCCAGCAGTTTAGAGGCGACCAAGCACTACAATGAGCAGTTCTTC. Its translation is CASSLEATKHYNEQFF.

This clone was observed a few times. A clone one base away is much larger, so this may be a read error. The J gene is TRBJ2-1, the V gene TRBV7-9; D is unclear. CDR1 is SEHNR, CDR2 FQNEAQ, per germline (reference sequence). V dropped 3 bases and J dropped 7 bases, with 4 bases sitting between them. This CDR3 contains 11 residues. CDR3 coding DNA: TGTGCCAGCAGCTTCGAGAATGAGCAGTTCTTC. It is translated as CASSFENEQFF.

The genes are TRBV30 and TRBJ2-1, with TRBD2 matching over 8 bases. The CDR3 is made up of 15 amino acids. V gave up 3 bases and J gave up 1 base; unmatched junction bases: 5. Germline CDR1 and CDR2: GTSNPN and SVGIG (reference sequence). The CDR3 DNA reads as TGTGCCTGGAGCGAAGGGACTAGTTCCTACAATGAGCAGTTCTTC. This encodes CAWSEGTSSYNEQFF.

CDR3 region: CASSQSALWGTSLRETQYF. For the CDR3, the DNA is TGTGCCAGTAGTCAGTCCGCGCTATGGGGGACTTCTTTGAGGGAGACCCAGTACTTC. The rearrangement uses TRBV19 and TRBJ2-5, with D perhaps TRBD2 (6 bases). Germline V gene lookup returns CDR1 LNHDA and CDR2 SQIVND (reference sequence). V lost 5 bases and J lost 5, with 30 bases in between. The CDR3 consists of 19 residues. The whole variable domain, remainder taken from reference TRBV19 and TRBJ2-5, is DGGITQSPKYLFRKEGQNVTLSCEQNLNHDAMYWYRQDPGQGLRLIYYSQIVNDFQKGDIAEGYSVSREKKESFPLTVTSAQKNPTAFYLCASSQSALWGTSLRETQYFGPGTRLLVL.

In its sample, this clone was seen a few times. The V and J genes are TRBV5-6 and TRBJ1-2; perhaps TRBD1 as D (6 bases). Trimming stripped 5 bases from V and 7 bases from J, with 18 bases between. Germline CDR1 SGHDT, CDR2 YYEEEE. There are 14 residues in the CDR3. The CDR3 spells CASRLTGYERGYTF. CDR3 in DNA: TGTGCCAGCAGACTCACAGGGTATGAACGTGGCTACACCTTC.

The J gene is TRBJ2-2, the V gene TRBV7-2; TRBD2 might be the D (7 bases). This CDR3 region has 16 residues. The ends were cut back, 2 bases at V and 2 bases at J, with 12 bases in the middle. Germline CDR1 and CDR2: SGHTA and FQGNSA. The CDR3 here is CASSLLAGANTGELFF. DNA of the CDR3: TGTGCCAGCAGCTTATTGGCGGGGGCTAACACCGGGGAGCTGTTTTTT.

The chain has TRBV5-1 and TRBJ1-1; 8 bases map to TRBD1. The germline CDR1 and CDR2 sequences are SGHRS and YFSETQ. Unmatched junction bases numbered 11, after V lost 0 bases and J lost 1 base. The CDR3 sequence is 18 residues long. This CDR3 is CASSLAARGRGGNTEAFF. DNA of the CDR3: TGCGCCAGCAGCTTGGCCGCCAGGGGGCGTGGAGGGAACACTGAAGCTTTCTTT.

This chain connects TRBV27 to TRBJ2-5; 8 positions match TRBD2. Germline CDR1 is MNHEY and CDR2 is SMNVEV (reference sequence). This CDR3 comprises 13 residues. Trimming cost V 7 bases and J 7 bases; bases outside gene matches: 8. Here the CDR3 DNA reads TGTGCCAGCACAACTAGCGGTATGGGGACCCAGTACTTC. Translated, it gives CASTTSGMGTQYF.

The V and J genes are TRBV2 and TRBJ2-7, with D possibly matching TRBD2 (5 bases). Trimming took 2 bases from V and 4 from J, leaving 6 bases between them. CDR1 and CDR2 from the germline V gene are SNHLY and FYNNEI. The CDR3 is 12 amino acids. The CDR3 DNA reads as TGTGCCAGCAGTGAATCGGGATACGAGCAGTACGTC. It is translated as CASSESGYEQYV.

The gene calls are TRBV2 and TRBJ1-1; 10 bases fit TRBD1. Trimming took 3 bases from V and 1 from J; bases not matched to a gene: 8. CDR1 SNHLY and CDR2 FYNNEI come from the germline V gene. The CDR3 extends over 17 amino acids. CDR3 sequence (DNA): TGTGCCAGCAGTGATGCGACAGGGGGCAAAGGGAACACTGAAGCTTTCTTT. It is translated as CASSDATGGKGNTEAFF.